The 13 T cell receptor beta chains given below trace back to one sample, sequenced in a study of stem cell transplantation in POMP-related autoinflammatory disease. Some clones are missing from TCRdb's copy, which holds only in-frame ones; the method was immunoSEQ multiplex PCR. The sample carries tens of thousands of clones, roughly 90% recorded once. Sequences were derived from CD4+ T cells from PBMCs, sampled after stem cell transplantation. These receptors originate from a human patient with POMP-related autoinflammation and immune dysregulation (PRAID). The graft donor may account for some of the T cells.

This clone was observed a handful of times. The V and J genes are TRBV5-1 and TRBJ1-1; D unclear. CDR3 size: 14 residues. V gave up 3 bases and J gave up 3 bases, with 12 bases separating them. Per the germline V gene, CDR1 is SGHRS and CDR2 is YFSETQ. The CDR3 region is CASSYSGLDTEAFF. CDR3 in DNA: TGCGCCAGCAGCTATTCGGGATTAGACACTGAAGCTTTCTTT.

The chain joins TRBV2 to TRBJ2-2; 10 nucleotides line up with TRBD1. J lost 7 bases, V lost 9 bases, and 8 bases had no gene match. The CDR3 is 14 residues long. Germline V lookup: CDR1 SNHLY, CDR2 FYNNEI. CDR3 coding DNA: TGTGCCAGTAGAGGGACAGGGGCGCACGGGGAGCTGTTTTTT. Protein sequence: CASRGTGAHGELFF.

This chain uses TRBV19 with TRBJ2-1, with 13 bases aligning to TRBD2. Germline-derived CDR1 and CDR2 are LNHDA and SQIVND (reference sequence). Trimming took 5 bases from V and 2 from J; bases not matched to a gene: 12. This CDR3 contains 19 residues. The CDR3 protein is CASSVGLAGEFSAYNEQFF. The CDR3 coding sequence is TGTGCCAGTAGTGTCGGACTAGCGGGAGAGTTTTCGGCCTACAATGAGCAGTTCTTC.

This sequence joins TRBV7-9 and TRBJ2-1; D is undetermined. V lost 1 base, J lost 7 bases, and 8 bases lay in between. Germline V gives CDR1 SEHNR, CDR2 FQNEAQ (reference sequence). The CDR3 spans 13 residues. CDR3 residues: CASSLGIRNEQFF. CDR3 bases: TGTGCCAGCAGCTTAGGGATACGAAATGAGCAGTTCTTC.

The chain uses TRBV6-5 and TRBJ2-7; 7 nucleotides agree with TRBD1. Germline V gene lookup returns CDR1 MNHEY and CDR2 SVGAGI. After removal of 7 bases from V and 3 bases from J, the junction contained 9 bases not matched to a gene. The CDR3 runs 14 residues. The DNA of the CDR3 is TGTGCCAGCAAAGGGTACAGGGGCAACTACGAGCAGTACTTC. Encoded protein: CASKGYRGNYEQYF.

The CDR3 here is CASSTGASAYNEQFF. The DNA for the CDR3 is TGTGCCAGTAGTACCGGAGCCTCGGCCTACAATGAGCAGTTCTTC. The chain joins TRBV19 to TRBJ2-1, with D unresolved. The CDR3 has 15 residues. Germline CDR1 and CDR2: LNHDA and SQIVND (reference sequence). Deletions cut 4 bases from V and 2 bases from J, with 12 bases between.

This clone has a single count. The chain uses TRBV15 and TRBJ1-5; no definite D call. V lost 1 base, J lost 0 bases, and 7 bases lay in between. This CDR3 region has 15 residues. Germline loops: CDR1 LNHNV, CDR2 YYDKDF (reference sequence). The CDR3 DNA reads TGTGCCACCAGCAGAGCGTACAGTAGCAATCAGCCCCAGCATTTT. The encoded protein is CATSRAYSSNQPQHF.

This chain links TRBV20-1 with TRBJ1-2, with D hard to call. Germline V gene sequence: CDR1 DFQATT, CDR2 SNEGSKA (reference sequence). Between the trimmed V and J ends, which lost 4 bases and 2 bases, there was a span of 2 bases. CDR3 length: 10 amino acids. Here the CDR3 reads CSAINYGYTF. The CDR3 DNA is TGCAGTGCTATCAACTATGGCTACACCTTC.

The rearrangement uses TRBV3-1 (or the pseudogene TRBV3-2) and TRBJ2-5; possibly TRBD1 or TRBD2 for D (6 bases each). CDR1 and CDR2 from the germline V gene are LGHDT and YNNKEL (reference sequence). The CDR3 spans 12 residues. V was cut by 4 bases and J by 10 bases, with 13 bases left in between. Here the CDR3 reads CASSLNREVQYF. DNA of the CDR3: TGTGCCAGCAGCCTCAACAGGGAGGTCCAGTACTTC.

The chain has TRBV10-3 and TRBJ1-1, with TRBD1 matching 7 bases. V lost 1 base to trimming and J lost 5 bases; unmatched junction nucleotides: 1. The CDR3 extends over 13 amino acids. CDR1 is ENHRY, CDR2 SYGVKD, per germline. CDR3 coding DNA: TGTGCCATCAGTGAGTTACAGGGGACTGAAGCTTTCTTT. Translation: CAISELQGTEAFF.

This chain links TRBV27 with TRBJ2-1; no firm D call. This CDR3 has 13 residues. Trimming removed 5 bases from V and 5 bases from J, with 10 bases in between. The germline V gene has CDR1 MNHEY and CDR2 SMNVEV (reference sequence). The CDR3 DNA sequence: TGTGCCAGCAGTCCCCTTGGGAACAATGAGCAGTTCTTC. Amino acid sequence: CASSPLGNNEQFF.

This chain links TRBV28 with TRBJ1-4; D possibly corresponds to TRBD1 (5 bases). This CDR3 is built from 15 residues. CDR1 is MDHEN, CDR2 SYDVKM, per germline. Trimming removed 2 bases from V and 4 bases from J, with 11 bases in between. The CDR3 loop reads CASSLIGDHNEKLFF. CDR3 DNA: TGTGCCAGCAGTTTAATAGGGGACCATAATGAAAAACTGTTTTTT.

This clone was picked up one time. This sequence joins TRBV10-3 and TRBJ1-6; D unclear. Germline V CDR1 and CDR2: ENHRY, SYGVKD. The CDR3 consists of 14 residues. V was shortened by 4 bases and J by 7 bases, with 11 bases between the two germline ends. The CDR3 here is CAISGHSENSPLHF. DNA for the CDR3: TGTGCCATCAGTGGTCACAGTGAAAATTCACCCCTCCACTTT.